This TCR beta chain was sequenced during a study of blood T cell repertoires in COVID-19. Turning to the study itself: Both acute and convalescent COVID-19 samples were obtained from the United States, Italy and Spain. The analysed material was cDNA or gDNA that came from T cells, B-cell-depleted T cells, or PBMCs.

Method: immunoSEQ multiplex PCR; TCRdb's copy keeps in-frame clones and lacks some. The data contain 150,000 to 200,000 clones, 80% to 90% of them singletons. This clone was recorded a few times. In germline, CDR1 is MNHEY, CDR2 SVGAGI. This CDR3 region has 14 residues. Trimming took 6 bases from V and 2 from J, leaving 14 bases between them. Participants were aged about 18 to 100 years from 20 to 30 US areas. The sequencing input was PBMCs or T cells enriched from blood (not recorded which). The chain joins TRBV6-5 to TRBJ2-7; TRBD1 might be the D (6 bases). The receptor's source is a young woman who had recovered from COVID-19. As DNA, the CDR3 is TGTGCCAGCAGGGGTCTGGGGGCTCCCTACGAGCAGTACTTC. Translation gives CASRGLGAPYEQYF.